This section outlines one T cell receptor (beta chain) sequence together with its context. Time point here: newly diagnosed GD, antithyroid drugs for less than 3 months. Making the TCR library involved RNA that had been extracted from PBMCs. This sample stems from a study of regulatory T cells in long-lasting Graves disease. J lost 7 bases, V lost 5 bases, and 5 bases had no gene match. Looked up from germline, CDR1 is SGHAT and CDR2 is FQNNGV. The CDR3 is made up of 12 amino acids. In building TCR beta libraries, iRepertoire HTBI primers were used together with Arm-PCR of CDR3 regions. Under the authors' procedure: Identified across the samples were 62 TRBV segments and 14 TRBJ segments. A single record per CDR3 protein comes from TCRdb applying MiXCR to the multiplex PCR reads. The V and J calls and clone size come from TCRdb's table, not from the authors' own analysis. The sample has roughly 520,000 distinct CDR3 sequences, about 12% seen once.

These data also featured in a second study, about T cells in Graves' hyperthyroidism and ophthalmopathy.

V usage is TRBV11-2 and J usage is TRBJ2-7; TRBD1 matches 7 bases. The source is a woman aged 25 to 39 with Graves disease. Material: peripheral blood mononuclear cells (PBMCs), obtained at new diagnosis, from a patient treated with antithyroid drugs. CDR3 coding DNA: TGTGCCAGCAGCACAGACAGGGCGGAGCAGTACTTC. Its protein product is CASSTDRAEQYF.